These 23 T cell receptor beta chains came from one sample sequenced in a study of T-cell reconstitution after alpha-beta-depleted transplantation in children. Unique molecular identifiers were incorporated when the TCRbeta library was constructed. One entry per CDR3 protein, called by TCRdb with MiXCR from the PCR reads. The repertoire has 440,000 or so distinct CDR3 sequences, approximately 10% of them found once; the top ten carry roughly 6%. This specimen consisted of PBMCs from the stem cell graft donor, obtained from the stem cell graft. These receptors were collected from a human donor who donated a stem cell graft to a child with acute myeloid leukemia.

The V gene is TRBV11-1, the J gene TRBJ2-3, with 8 nucleotides matching TRBD1. This CDR3 spans 16 amino acids. Germline CDR1 SGHAT, CDR2 FQDESV (reference sequence). V dropped 5 bases and J dropped 0; count of bases not matched to a gene: 7. CDR3 coding DNA: TGTGCCAGCAGCAGGAGGACAGGGCATAGCACAGATACGCAGTATTTT. It codes for CASSRRTGHSTDTQYF.

The CDR3 sequence is CAWSPHPLRRSGRNSPLHF. The CDR3 DNA is TGTGCCTGGAGTCCACACCCCCTCCGCCGTTCGGGCAGAAATTCACCCCTCCACTTT. This chain connects TRBV30 to TRBJ1-6; D gene unclear. The CDR3 has 19 amino acids. Germline V gives CDR1 GTSNPN, CDR2 SVGIG (reference sequence). With 2 bases removed from V and 7 bases from J, the gap between germline ends came to 27 bases.

Turning to this clonotype: The junction differs from germline at one of its ends, possibly a read error. The genes are TRBV19 and TRBJ2-1, with 11 bases matching TRBD2. This CDR3 is 15 amino acids long. In germline, CDR1 is LNHDA, CDR2 SQIVND (reference sequence). CDR3 DNA: TGTGCCAGTAGTATGGGACTAGCGGTCGACAATGAGCTGTTCTTC. It yields the protein CASSMGLAVDNELFF.

The chain employs TRBV29-1 and TRBJ2-2; D is possibly TRBD1 (7 bases). The CDR3 has 15 residues. CDR1 and CDR2 (germline): SQVTM, ANQGSEA. V lost 7 bases and J lost 4, with 19 bases in between. The CDR3 protein is CSATSGQGGTGELFF. The CDR3 DNA follows: TGCAGCGCAACGTCGGGGCAGGGGGGCACCGGGGAGCTGTTTTTT.

In this sample, this clonotype turned up a few times. The rearrangement joins TRBV7-2 to TRBJ2-3, with unresolved D. Trimming cost V 7 bases and J 6 bases, with 14 bases left between them. The germline V gene has CDR1 SGHTA and CDR2 FQGNSA. The CDR3 totals 13 residues. CDR3 region: CASTSSTTDTQYF. CDR3 nucleotides: TGTGCCAGCACTTCCAGTACAACCGATACGCAGTATTTT.

The V and J genes are TRBV7-9 and TRBJ1-1, with a possible D match to TRBD1 (6 bases). The CDR3 is 13 amino acids. Germline CDR1 SEHNR, CDR2 FQNEAQ (reference sequence). V was shortened by 4 bases and J by 10 bases, with 16 bases between the two germline ends. Written as DNA, the CDR3 is TGTGCCAGCAGCTCCCTCACAGGGCCGGGAGCTTTCTTT. Translated, it gives CASSSLTGPGAFF.

V gene TRBV20-1 combines with J gene TRBJ2-1; 16 positions agree with TRBD2. Germline V gene lookup returns CDR1 DFQATT and CDR2 SNEGSKA (reference sequence). The CDR3 consists of 14 residues. Germline trimming cut 4 bases from V and 9 bases from J; bases unmatched to any gene: 3. The CDR3 DNA follows: TGCAGTGCTATTGGGACTAGCGGGAGGGGTGAGCAGTTCTTC. Translation: CSAIGTSGRGEQFF.

V gene TRBV12-3 or TRBV12-4 combines with J gene TRBJ2-1; 7 nucleotides align to TRBD2. There are 15 residues in the CDR3. V was pared by 3 bases and J by 3 bases, with 5 bases of the junction left unmatched. CDR3 nucleotides: TGTGCCAGCAGTTTCGTCGCGGGAGACTACAATGAGCAGTTCTTC. This codes for CASSFVAGDYNEQFF.

The chain employs TRBV6-1 and TRBJ2-3, with 7 bases that match TRBD1. V shed 2 bases and J 10 bases; nucleotides not matched to a gene: 3. The CDR3 covers 12 residues. CDR1 MNHNS and CDR2 SASEGT come from the germline V gene. The CDR3 sequence is CASSERGLAQYF. The CDR3 DNA reads TGTGCCAGCAGTGAAAGGGGGCTGGCGCAGTATTTT.

The chain recombines TRBV19 with TRBJ2-4; 7 nucleotides match TRBD2. J was trimmed by 0 bases and V by 4 bases; bases with no gene match: 15. The germline CDR1 and CDR2 sequences are LNHDA and SQIVND (reference sequence). CDR3 size: 19 residues. CDR3 sequence reads: CASSTGLGGGLLAKNIQYF. CDR3 DNA: TGTGCCAGTAGTACTGGACTAGGTGGTGGTTTGCTAGCCAAAAACATTCAGTACTTC.

This clonotype occurred many times. The J gene is TRBJ1-3, the V gene TRBV7-2; perhaps TRBD1 as D (5 bases). Trimming took off 7 bases at V and 0 bases at J, with 13 bases between the two ends. Germline V gene sequence: CDR1 SGHTA, CDR2 FQGNSA. The CDR3 is 15 residues long. CDR3 nucleotides: TGTGCCAGCACCCTAGGGGCGGTCTCTGGAAACACCATATATTTT. This codes for CASTLGAVSGNTIYF. The whole variable domain, remainder taken from reference TRBV7-2 and TRBJ1-3, is GAGVSQSPSNKVTEKGKDVELRCDPISGHTALYWYRQSLGQGLEFLIYFQGNSAPDKSGLPSDRFSAERTGGSVSTLTIQRTQQEDSAVYLCASTLGAVSGNTIYFGEGSWLTVV.

This clonotype was observed a handful of times. V usage is TRBV18 and J usage is TRBJ1-2; D unresolved. Between the trimmed V and J ends, which lost 5 bases and 4 bases, there was a span of 11 bases. The CDR3 is made up of 13 amino acids. Germline CDR1 is KGHSH and CDR2 is LQKENI. The CDR3 region has the DNA TGTGCCAGCTCATCGGACGGTTTCTATGGCTACACCTTC. It specifies CASSSDGFYGYTF.

The chain employs TRBV4-1 and TRBJ2-1; possible D gene TRBD2, 5 bases. Trimming removed 0 bases from V and 9 bases from J, with 18 bases in between. CDR3 length: 16 residues. Germline CDR1 MGHRA, CDR2 YSYEKL. For the CDR3, the DNA is TGCGCCAGCAGCCAAGACATGGGCAGCCCCCGGGGTGAGCAGTTCTTC. It specifies CASSQDMGSPRGEQFF.

The chain couples TRBV20-1 to TRBJ2-1; 10 nucleotides match TRBD2. The CDR3 loop spans 14 amino acids. V gave up 6 bases and J gave up 2 bases; unmatched junction bases: 4. Germline V gene lookup returns CDR1 DFQATT and CDR2 SNEGSKA (reference sequence). The CDR3 DNA follows: TGCAGTGCAAGGACTAGCGGAACCTACAATGAGCAGTTCTTC. The encoded protein is CSARTSGTYNEQFF.

This clonotype occurred many times. This rearrangement joins TRBV5-1 to TRBJ2-7, with 9 bases that match TRBD1. CDR3 length: 14 amino acids. Trimming at V came to 4 bases and at J to 3 bases, leaving 5 bases not matched to a gene. CDR1 SGHRS and CDR2 YFSETQ come from the germline V gene. Here the CDR3 DNA reads TGCGCCAGCAGCCCGACGACAGGGGGCTACGAGCAGTACTTC. This sequence encodes CASSPTTGGYEQYF.

This clonotype was seen ten or more times. The chain couples TRBV5-1 to TRBJ2-2; D is perhaps TRBD1 (6 bases). The V end lost 3 bases, the J end lost 6 bases, and 15 bases lay between the germline ends. This CDR3 is 15 amino acids long. The V gene's germline CDR1 is SGHRS and CDR2 YFSETQ. CDR3 bases: TGCGCCAGCAGCTACACCACAGGGTACGCCGGGGAGCTGTTTTTT. Its protein product is CASSYTTGYAGELFF. Full variable domain (missing parts from reference TRBV5-1 and TRBJ2-2): KAGVTQTPRYLIKTRGQQVTLSCSPISGHRSVSWYQQTPGQGLQFLFEYFSETQRNKGNFPGRFSGRQFSNSRSEMNVSTLELGDSALYLCASSYTTGYAGELFFGEGSRLTVL.

This clonotype has only a few counts. J is TRBJ2-3 and V is TRBV5-1, with TRBD1 matching over 9 bases. With 1 base clipped from V and 3 bases from J, the junction kept 3 bases outside the gene matches. Germline V CDR1 and CDR2: SGHRS, YFSETQ. The CDR3 runs to 15 residues. Here the CDR3 reads CASSLPTGGTDTQYF. The CDR3 coding sequence is TGCGCCAGCAGCTTGCCGACAGGGGGAACAGATACGCAGTATTTT.

The gene calls are TRBV7-9 and TRBJ1-2; no reliable D call. V was cut by 7 bases and J by 1 base, with 10 bases left in between. Germline V gives CDR1 SEHNR, CDR2 FQNEAQ (reference sequence). The CDR3 has 13 residues. The CDR3 region has the DNA TGTGCCAGCACCGGGCGCATTAACTATGGCTACACCTTC. Encoded protein: CASTGRINYGYTF.

This clonotype was recorded many times. The chain uses TRBV4-2 and TRBJ2-2; D gene ambiguous. The CDR3 totals 14 residues. From germline, CDR1 is LGHNA and CDR2 YNFKEQ. V lost 5 bases and J 6 bases, leaving 13 bases between the germline ends. The CDR3 protein is CASSSRINSGELFF. The CDR3 DNA reads as TGTGCCAGCAGCTCGCGGATAAATTCCGGGGAGCTGTTTTTT.

This clonotype was seen only a few times. The chain couples TRBV5-1 to TRBJ1-4; weak D call: TRBD1 (5 bases). Trimming removed 1 base from V and 0 bases from J, with 7 bases in between. The CDR3 has 15 residues. CDR1 is SGHRS and CDR2 is YFSETQ in the germline V gene. The chain's CDR3 is CASSLIGATNEKLFF. DNA for the CDR3: TGCGCCAGCAGCTTGATAGGGGCAACTAATGAAAAACTGTTTTTT.

This clonotype has ten or more counts. The chain joins TRBV12-3 or TRBV12-4 to TRBJ1-1, with D possibly being TRBD1 (5 bases). The V and J ends lost 7 bases and 7 bases respectively, with 13 bases between them. The length of the CDR3 is 12 residues. CDR3 region: CASKLPTGEAFF. CDR3 bases: TGTGCCAGCAAACTACCAACAGGTGAAGCTTTCTTT.

In this sample, this clonotype turned up many times. The chain employs TRBV21-1 and TRBJ1-2; TRBD1, the table's D call, lacks a check against the DNA. TRBV21-1 is given as a pseudogene. The CDR3 sequence is 15 residues long. Written as DNA, the CDR3 is TGTGCCAGCAGCACCGGACAGGCCGAGGAGAATGGCTACACCTTC. Translation gives CASSTGQAEENGYTF.

This clonotype has ten or more counts. The chain employs TRBV12-3 or TRBV12-4 and TRBJ2-7, with D tentatively TRBD1 (6 bases). Trimming took off 6 bases at V and 6 bases at J, with 15 bases between the two ends. This CDR3 is 13 amino acids long. The CDR3 nucleotides read TGTGCCAGCAGGTTCAGGGGAGTTAGCGAGCAGTACGTC. It yields the protein CASRFRGVSEQYV.